The rows below give T cell receptor beta chains drawn from one sample of a study of beta chain features in type 1 diabetes. Produced via immunoSEQ multiplex PCR; TCRdb's table is partial and in-frame only. The sample shows more than 550,000 clones, roughly 13% of them seen only once. Sequenced: naive CD4+ T cells from blood. These TCRs come from a man aged 18 to 35 with type 1 diabetes. Both conserved end residues are trimmed from each CDR3.

TRBV7-9	TRBJ1-5	ASSSTGYQPQH
TRBV27	TRBJ2-3	ASSVSGFSDTQY
TRBV6-5	TRBJ1-1	ASRFYPGQLTEAF
TRBV5-1	TRBJ1-1	ASSLAGQGALNTEAF
TRBV7-3	TRBJ1-6	ASSSGLANSPLH
TRBV7-2	TRBJ1-2	ASSTGTEYGYT
TRBV15	TRBJ2-3	ATSRAETAYTDTQY
TRBV5-4	TRBJ2-1	ASSDSTGHNEQF
TRBV18	TRBJ1-1	ASSPGRENTEAF
TRBV30	TRBJ2-1	AWGSPAYNEQF
TRBV19	TRBJ2-3	ASSDPPSETQY
TRBV7-2	TRBJ2-5	ASSYDQETQY
TRBV2	TRBJ1-1	ASSRTGNTEAF
TRBV30	TRBJ2-5	AWSRQETQY
TRBV30	TRBJ2-6	AWSMAGANVLT
TRBV28	TRBJ1-5	ASRGQAAPFNQPQH
TRBV28	TRBJ1-2	ASTRGENYGYT
TRBV27	TRBJ1-2	ASSLSYLGGYGYT
TRBV30	TRBJ2-5	AFSGGAEETQY
TRBV5-4	TRBJ1-1	ASTMDSRHTEAF
TRBV11-3	TRBJ2-1	ASSLVTSGSYNEQF
TRBV18	TRBJ2-2	ASSPLLADTGELF
TRBV30	TRBJ2-1	AWGRRSGRDYNEQF
TRBV9	TRBJ2-1	ASSVEGAFYNEQF
TRBV7-9	TRBJ1-4	ASSLWGAQEKLF
TRBV30	TRBJ1-2	AWGLGAGYGYT
TRBV9	TRBJ1-5	ASSVGLNQPQH
TRBV13	TRBJ2-5	ASSLERAVY
TRBV29-1	TRBJ2-5	SVPEPAGLQETQY
TRBV6-5	TRBJ2-3	ASTPSGTDTQY
TRBV18	TRBJ2-7	ASSPLGLYEQY
TRBV7-2	TRBJ1-2	ASSLAHTNYGYT
TRBV10-2	TRBJ2-3	ASSDWRSTDTQY
TRBV7-9	TRBJ1-1	ASSLAQEAF
TRBV5-1	TRBJ2-3	ASSASGGGTDTQY
TRBV7-6	TRBJ2-7	ASSLGGTSVYEQY
TRBV5-1	TRBJ2-2	ASSLDLRIGAGYTGELF
TRBV7-2	TRBJ2-5	ASSLVAGGRETQY
TRBV4-2	TRBJ2-2	ASSQEGGNTGELF
TRBV4-2	TRBJ2-5	ASSQDVPGLGPGETQY
TRBV30	TRBJ1-2	AWGRHGAGGYT
TRBV29-1	TRBJ1-4	SVFTGGLDEKLF